This paragraph reports one TCR beta chain. One end of the junction does not line up with germline, which may come from a read error. This specimen belongs to a study of blood T cell repertoires in COVID-19. Germline values: CDR1 SSHAT, CDR2 FNYEAQ (reference sequence). CDR3 size: 15 residues. In the original analysis: How many nucleated cells were present was estimated from reference gene primer amplification. Some clones are missing from TCRdb's copy, which holds only in-frame ones; the method was immunoSEQ multiplex PCR. V and J calls and clone size are as listed in that table; D and trimming were resolved from the DNA. Of about half a million clones in the sample, 80% to 90% were seen once.

This clonotype was sampled from a human donor in a cohort sampled during active COVID-19. The specimen sequenced was peripheral blood. V is TRBV7-7 and J is TRBJ2-5; D possibly corresponds to TRBD1 (5 bases). The CDR3 here is CASSQFGQGQETQYF. CDR3 in DNA: TGTGCTAGCAGCCAATTCGGGCAGGGACAAGAGACCCAGTACTTC. The full variable domain, completed using reference TRBV7-7 and TRBJ2-5, is GAGVSQSPRYKVTKRGQDVTLRCDPISSHATLYWYQQALGQGPEFLTYFNYEAQPDKSGLPSDRFSAERPEGSISTLTIQRTEQRDSAMYRCASSQFGQGQETQYFGPGTRLLVL.